These 2 T cell receptor beta chains were all obtained from the same sample, sequenced in a study of vaccination and CD4 T cells after COVID-19. Antigens of these TCRs are unknown. The sample's treatment: approximately 11-day PBMC culture with coronavirus spike peptide pools or control peptides (ViraFEST assay). Cultured CD4+ T-cell DNA underwent Oncomine TCR Beta short-read sequencing. One entry per CDR3 protein, called by TCRdb with MiXCR from the PCR reads. This sample has 15,000 to 20,000 distinct CDR3 sequences, with approximately 62% found just once. Material: CD4+ T cells from blood, cultured in vitro. The receptor source for this set is a human donor who had recovered from COVID-19.

The chain is built from TRBV7-6 and TRBJ2-3, with D uncertain. V was cut by 5 bases and J by 4 bases, with 13 bases left in between. This CDR3 spans 14 amino acids. From germline, CDR1 is SGHVS and CDR2 FNYEAQ. The CDR3 loop reads CASSRARSPDTQYF. Here the CDR3 DNA reads TGTGCCAGCAGCCGAGCGAGGTCACCAGATACGCAGTATTTT.

The rearrangement joins TRBV5-4 to TRBJ1-2; the D gene is possibly TRBD1 (6 bases). This CDR3 has 13 residues. The germline V and J ends were trimmed by 0 bases and 8 bases, with 11 bases remaining between them. From germline, CDR1 is SGHNT and CDR2 YYREEE (reference sequence). The CDR3 nucleotides read TGTGCCAGCAGCTTGGTGGGGGCAGGGGGCTACACCTTC. Protein: CASSLVGAGGYTF.